The 2 T cell receptor beta chains listed next were all sequenced from one sample in a study of STAT5B mutations in CD4+ large granular lymphocyte leukemia. The repertoire was sequenced with immunoSEQ multiplex PCR; TCRdb's copy has only in-frame clones and lacks some. This table holds roughly 40,000 clones, 65% to 90% found once. Sequencing was carried out using CD4+ T cells from blood buffy coats. The receptors stem from a human donor in good health.

Turning to this clone: Other DNA sequences in the same sample also yield this CDR3. The rearrangement joins TRBV5-1 to TRBJ2-7, with D perhaps assigned TRBD1 or TRBD2 (5 bases each). CDR3 size: 15 residues. Per the germline V gene, CDR1 is SGHRS and CDR2 is YFSETQ. Trimming pared 4 bases from V and 0 bases from J, leaving 14 bases between. This CDR3 reads CASSTGTALSYEQYF. CDR3 in DNA: TGCGCCAGCAGCACCGGGACGGCCCTCTCCTACGAGCAGTACTTC. Using reference TRBV5-1 and TRBJ2-7 for the parts outside the CDR3, the full variable domain is KAGVTQTPRYLIKTRGQQVTLSCSPISGHRSVSWYQQTPGQGLQFLFEYFSETQRNKGNFPGRFSGRQFSNSRSEMNVSTLELGDSALYLCASSTGTALSYEQYFGPGTRLTVT.

V usage is TRBV9 and J usage is TRBJ2-1; D unclear. V lost 1 base, J lost 4 bases, and 21 bases lay in between. Germline V lookup: CDR1 SGDLS, CDR2 YYNGEE. This CDR3 has 18 residues. CDR3 in DNA: TGTGCCAGCAGCGTAACTGTTATTACAGACCACCGGTACAATGAGCAGTTCTTC. Its translation is CASSVTVITDHRYNEQFF.